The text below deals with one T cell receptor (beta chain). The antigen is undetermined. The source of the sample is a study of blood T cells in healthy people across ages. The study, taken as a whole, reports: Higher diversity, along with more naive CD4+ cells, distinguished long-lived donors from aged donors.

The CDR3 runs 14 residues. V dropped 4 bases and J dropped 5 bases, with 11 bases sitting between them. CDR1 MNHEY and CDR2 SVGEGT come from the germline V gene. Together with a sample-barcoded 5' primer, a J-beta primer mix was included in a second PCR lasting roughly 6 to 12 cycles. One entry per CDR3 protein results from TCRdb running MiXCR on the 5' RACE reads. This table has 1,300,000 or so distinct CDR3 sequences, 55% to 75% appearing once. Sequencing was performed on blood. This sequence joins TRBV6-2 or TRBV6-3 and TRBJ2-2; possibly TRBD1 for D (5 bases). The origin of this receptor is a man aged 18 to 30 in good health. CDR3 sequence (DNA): TGTGCCAGCAGTTCGCAGGGAAAAACCGGGGAGCTGTTTTTT. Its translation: CASSSQGKTGELFF.